Shown below are 29 T cell receptor beta chains from a single sample sequenced in a study of metastatic and nonmetastatic thyroid tumors. TCRdb re-called the PCR reads with MiXCR. The table has about 40,000 clones, about 14% seen once. Patients had received no treatment of any kind before thyroid surgery. Input material: blood. These receptors were collected from a female donor with papillary thyroid cancer or a benign thyroid nodule (not recorded which). Some clones in this sample may be carry-over from other donors' samples.

This clone was counted ten times or more. This chain uses TRBV6-1 with TRBJ1-1; 7 nucleotides align to TRBD1. The V gene's germline CDR1 is MNHNS and CDR2 SASEGT. This CDR3 region has 14 residues. V lost 6 bases to trimming and J lost 6 bases; unmatched junction nucleotides: 10. This CDR3 reads CASSLDRSKAEAFF. The CDR3 coding sequence is TGTGCCAGCAGCCTGGACAGGAGTAAGGCTGAAGCTTTCTTT.

This clone was observed at least ten times. The chain is built from TRBV2 and TRBJ2-1, with D possibly called TRBD1 or TRBD2 (5 bases each). The V gene lost 6 bases and the J gene lost 3 bases, with 18 bases spanning the gap. The germline V gene encodes CDR1 SNHLY and CDR2 FYNNEI. The CDR3 is made up of 16 amino acids. CDR3 protein: CASRGTGTENYNEQFF. The CDR3 DNA is TGTGCCAGCAGGGGTACCGGGACGGAAAACTACAATGAGCAGTTCTTC.

This clone was counted ten times or more. The chain joins TRBV20-1 to TRBJ1-2; no reliable D call. Germline V gene data show CDR1 as DFQATT and CDR2 as SNEGSKA (reference sequence). The CDR3 is made up of 14 amino acids. The CDR3 reads CSTAGDLLPNGYTF. The DNA for the CDR3 is TGCAGCACTGCCGGGGATCTACTACCCAATGGCTACACCTTC.

The V gene is TRBV11-2, the J gene TRBJ2-1; D possibly corresponds to TRBD2 (6 bases). The germline CDR1 and CDR2 sequences are SGHAT and FQNNGV. V lost 3 bases, J lost 7 bases, and 25 bases lay in between. The CDR3 totals 18 residues. In DNA form, the CDR3 reads TGTGCCAGCAGCTTCGTGCAGGGTGAGGTAGCGGAGCAAAATGAGCAGTTCTTC. Translation: CASSFVQGEVAEQNEQFF.

There are many counts of this clone. The chain uses TRBV20-1 and TRBJ1-1; D not certain. CDR3 length: 14 residues. Between the trimmed V and J ends, which lost 3 bases and 1 base, there was a span of 12 bases. Looked up from germline, CDR1 is DFQATT and CDR2 is SNEGSKA (reference sequence). The CDR3, as DNA: TGCAGTGCTAGGGCGGATACCGGGAACACTGAAGCTTTCTTT. Its protein is CSARADTGNTEAFF.

This clone has a count of ten or more. The chain combines TRBV20-1 with TRBJ2-7; D is ambiguous. The germline CDR1 and CDR2 sequences are DFQATT and SNEGSKA (reference sequence). The V end was cut by 6 bases, the J end by 7 bases, with 13 bases between. The CDR3 has 11 residues. CDR3: CSAPYLGEQYF. The CDR3, as DNA: TGCAGTGCCCCCTACCTCGGGGAGCAGTACTTC.

This clone was seen only a few times. This could be a read error, since a much larger clone is one nucleotide away. The DNA is omitted, as the CDR3 cannot be located on it reliably, and the CDR3 follows TCRdb's listing. V and J are TRBV11-3 and TRBJ1-1; the listed D gene, TRBD1, was not tested against the DNA. Looked up from germline, CDR1 is SGHNT and CDR2 is YENEEA. The CDR3 is made up of 13 amino acids, end residues included. The CDR3: CASSFGQGTEDFF.

In its sample, this clone was seen many times. The V call is TRBV30, the J call TRBJ2-3; 7 nucleotides line up with TRBD2. V lost 5 bases and J lost 2; bases outside the gene matches: 10. The germline CDR1 and CDR2 sequences are GTSNPN and SVGIG (reference sequence). This CDR3 is built from 15 residues. Here the CDR3 DNA reads TGTGCCTGGGCCCTCGGAGCGGGATCCACAGATACGCAGTATTTT. Translation gives CAWALGAGSTDTQYF.

This clone was counted at least ten times. J is TRBJ2-1 and V is TRBV5-6; the match to TRBD1 covers 8 bases. The germline V gene encodes CDR1 SGHDT and CDR2 YYEEEE. The V segment lost 2 bases and the J segment 7 bases; nucleotides outside the gene matches: 8. CDR3 length: 15 amino acids. The CDR3 reads CASSLAPGQENEQFF. CDR3 nucleotide sequence: TGTGCCAGCAGCTTAGCCCCGGGACAGGAAAATGAGCAGTTCTTC.

Concerning this clone: The junction does not match germline at one end; this may be a read error. The chain joins TRBV5-1 to TRBJ2-1, with D tentatively TRBD2 (5 bases). The germline V gene has CDR1 SGHRS and CDR2 YFSETQ. The CDR3 length is 16 residues. This CDR3 is CASSPGLRGFYNEHFF. CDR3 bases: TGCGCCAGCAGCCCGGGTCTACGGGGTTTCTACAATGAGCATTTCTTC.

Ten or more counts support this clone. This sequence joins TRBV28 and TRBJ2-1, with D perhaps given as TRBD1 or TRBD2 (5 bases each). Deletions cut 4 bases from V and 6 bases from J, with 16 bases between. The CDR3 runs to 15 residues. Looked up from germline, CDR1 is MDHEN and CDR2 is SYDVKM. CDR3 nucleotide sequence: TGTGCCAGCAGTTCCTTCGCCGGGGCCCTCAATGAGCAGTTCTTC. It specifies CASSSFAGALNEQFF.

Many counts were recorded for this clone. A read error is possible here, since a much larger clone lies one base away. Other DNA sequences from this sample encode an identical CDR3 as well. The J gene is TRBJ1-1, the V gene TRBV10-3; 11 bases agree with TRBD1. Germline CDR1 ENHRY, CDR2 SYGVKD. The CDR3 length is 15 residues. CDR3 nucleotides: TGTGCCATCAGTGAGGGGACAGGGGGAAACACTGAAGCCTTCTTT. Its translation: CAISEGTGGNTEAFF.

The table lists this clone with a few counts. The chain has TRBV28 and TRBJ2-1; the match to TRBD2 covers 14 bases. Germline CDR1 reads MDHEN; CDR2 reads SYDVKM. The CDR3 length is 14 residues. After removal of 11 bases from V and 7 bases from J, the junction contained 7 bases not matched to a gene. The CDR3 sequence: CAGSGTSGSNEQFF. CDR3 in DNA: TGTGCCGGCTCCGGGACTAGCGGGAGTAATGAGCAGTTCTTC.

The sample holds a few counts of this clone. DNA for the CDR3: TGTGCCAGCCCCCCCGTGGGGGGCGAAGCTTTCTTT. Translation: CASPPVGGEAFF. The chain combines TRBV6-1 with TRBJ1-1; D is possibly TRBD1 (6 bases). Trimming stripped 8 bases from V and 8 bases from J, with 15 bases between. This CDR3 has 12 residues. The germline gives CDR1 MNHNS, CDR2 SASEGT.

There are many counts of this clone. V gene TRBV4-1 combines with J gene TRBJ2-5; D is uncertain. CDR3 length: 14 residues. The V gene lost 1 base and the J gene lost 2 bases, with 8 bases spanning the gap. CDR1 MGHRA and CDR2 YSYEKL come from the germline V gene. CDR3 sequence reads: CASSQARGQETQYF. As DNA, the CDR3 is TGCGCCAGCAGCCAAGCCCGCGGACAAGAGACCCAGTACTTC.

This clone has more than one count but fewer than ten. This rearrangement joins TRBV28 to TRBJ2-3; TRBD2 matches at 9 bases. Germline CDR1 reads MDHEN; CDR2 reads SYDVKM. Unmatched junction bases numbered 3, after V lost 2 bases and J lost 0 bases. The CDR3 runs to 16 residues. CDR3 coding DNA: TGTGCCAGCAGTTTACCTCTAGCGGGGAGCACAGATACGCAGTATTTT. The encoded protein is CASSLPLAGSTDTQYF.

The chain joins TRBV4-1 to TRBJ1-2, with no clear D. V lost 0 bases, J lost 7 bases, and 18 bases lay in between. The CDR3 totals 16 residues. The germline gives CDR1 MGHRA, CDR2 YSYEKL. CDR3 region: CASSQEGWETNIGYTF. CDR3 sequence (DNA): TGCGCCAGCAGCCAAGAAGGTTGGGAGACAAATATTGGCTACACCTTC.

Ten or more counts support this clone. The same CDR3 also results from other DNA sequences found in this sample. V and J are TRBV5-8 and TRBJ1-5; D perhaps matches TRBD1 (6 bases). The V end was cut by 1 base, the J end by 3 bases, with 8 bases between. CDR1 and CDR2 (germline): SGHTS, YDEGEE. CDR3 size: 14 residues. In DNA form, the CDR3 reads TGTGCCAGCAGCTTGTGGGACATCAATCAGCCCCAGCATTTT. It encodes CASSLWDINQPQHF.

This clone occurred many times. CDR3 amino acids: CASTTNQETQYF. DNA for the CDR3: TGTGCCAGCACTACCAACCAAGAGACCCAGTACTTC. The chain employs TRBV12-3 or TRBV12-4 and TRBJ2-5, with D hard to call. CDR3 length: 12 residues. The ends were cut back, 7 bases at V and 0 bases at J, with 6 bases in the middle.

The table lists this clone with many counts. This chain links TRBV19 with TRBJ1-5; D call uncertain. V was trimmed by 3 bases and J by 3 bases, leaving 15 bases between them. Germline lookup yields CDR1 LNHDA and CDR2 SQIVND (reference sequence). The length of the CDR3 is 16 residues. The CDR3 DNA reads as TGTGCCAGTAGTATTGGGTTGAGCAGGTTCAATCAGCCCCAGCATTTT. Its translation is CASSIGLSRFNQPQHF. The entire variable domain, with the rest obtained from reference TRBV19 and TRBJ1-5, is as follows: DGGITQSPKYLFRKEGQNVTLSCEQNLNHDAMYWYRQDPGQGLRLIYYSQIVNDFQKGDIAEGYSVSREKKESFPLTVTSAQKNPTAFYLCASSIGLSRFNQPQHFGDGTRLSIL.

This clone was seen many times. This rearrangement joins TRBV28 to TRBJ1-1; a weak D match, TRBD1 (5 bases). The CDR3 runs 18 residues. Germline V CDR1 and CDR2: MDHEN, SYDVKM. V was pared by 7 bases and J by 1 base, with 25 bases between. In DNA, the CDR3 is TGTGCCAGCATCGCCAGCGCGGGAGTCGTGGGGGGGAACACTGAAGCTTTCTTT. As protein: CASIASAGVVGGNTEAFF.

This clone was recorded at least ten times. This chain uses TRBV10-2 with TRBJ2-2, with TRBD2 as a possible D gene (5 bases). With 6 bases removed from V and 6 bases from J, the gap between germline ends came to 17 bases. The CDR3 length is 15 residues. CDR1 is WSHSY and CDR2 is SAAADI in the germline V gene. The CDR3 DNA follows: TGCGCCAGCAGGATGGGTGGGAGTAGTTCCGGGGAGCTGTTTTTT. Translated: CASRMGGSSSGELFF.

This clone appeared many times. V gene TRBV4-2 combines with J gene TRBJ2-7, with 7 bases aligning to TRBD2. This CDR3 is 15 amino acids long. CDR1 and CDR2 from the germline V gene are LGHNA and YNFKEQ. V gave up 1 base and J gave up 6 bases; unmatched junction bases: 9. CDR3 coding DNA: TGTGCCAGCAGCCAAGGTGGGGGAGGGCCCATCGAGCAGTACTTC. Translation: CASSQGGGGPIEQYF.

Many counts were recorded for this clone. The rearrangement joins TRBV20-1 to TRBJ1-2; weak D call: TRBD1 (6 bases). Trimming took 3 bases from V and 7 from J, leaving 9 bases between them. The CDR3 spans 11 residues. The V gene's germline CDR1 is DFQATT and CDR2 SNEGSKA (reference sequence). CDR3 sequence reads: CSAREGGGYTF. The CDR3 DNA reads TGCAGTGCTAGGGAGGGGGGTGGCTACACCTTC.

The table lists this clone with a few counts. V gene TRBV7-2 combines with J gene TRBJ1-1; 12 bases are shared with TRBD1. CDR1 and CDR2 (germline): SGHTA, FQGNSA. The CDR3 runs 13 residues. The ends lost 4 bases at V and 11 bases at J; junction bases unmatched: 5. DNA of the CDR3: TGTGCCAGCAGCTGGGACAGGGGGCGGGATGCTTTCTTT. Translation gives CASSWDRGRDAFF.

In its sample, this clone is medium-sized. CDR3 residues: CASSSGTVYGYTF. The DNA of the CDR3 is TGTGCCAGCAGCTCCGGGACGGTCTATGGCTACACCTTC. This chain uses TRBV28 with TRBJ1-2, with a possible D match to TRBD1 (5 bases). Germline V CDR1 and CDR2: MDHEN, SYDVKM. The CDR3 is 13 residues long. V gave up 6 bases and J gave up 4 bases, with 12 bases separating them.

The sample holds many counts of this clone. The chain uses TRBV5-1 and TRBJ2-1, with D tentatively TRBD2 (6 bases). CDR3 length: 16 residues. The V end lost 0 bases, the J end lost 4 bases, and 14 bases lay between the germline ends. The V gene's germline CDR1 is SGHRS and CDR2 YFSETQ. CDR3 coding DNA: TGCGCCAGCAGCTTGGTCGGGGGTACAAAATACAATGAGCAGTTCTTC. It specifies CASSLVGGTKYNEQFF.

Concerning this clone itself: Sequence at one end of the junction differs from germline and may be a read error. The CDR3 is CASSIAPRRERSDTQYF. CDR3 sequence (DNA): TGTGCCAGTAGTATTGCCCCACGTAGGGAGAGGTCAGATACTCAGTATTTT. This sequence joins TRBV19 and TRBJ2-3, with D perhaps matching TRBD2 (5 bases). Looked up from germline, CDR1 is LNHDA and CDR2 is SQIVND (reference sequence). There are 17 residues in the CDR3.

This clone was found many times. The CDR3 bases are TGCAGTGCTAACCCACGGCGGACTTCCCACTACAATGAGCAGTTCTTC. It yields the protein CSANPRRTSHYNEQFF. The V gene is TRBV20-1, the J gene TRBJ2-1, with D perhaps TRBD2 (5 bases). The CDR3 is 16 amino acids. Germline loops: CDR1 DFQATT, CDR2 SNEGSKA (reference sequence). V lost 4 bases and J 3 bases, leaving 19 bases between the germline ends.